Listed below are T cell receptor beta chains from one sample, sequenced in a study of T cells in Graves' hyperthyroidism and ophthalmopathy. TCRdb re-called the multiplex PCR reads through MiXCR, storing one row per CDR3 protein. The sample yields fewer than 300,000 distinct CDR3 sequences, around a quarter seen once. Material: blood. The receptors come from a man in his forties or fifties with Graves' hyperthyroidism that later progressed to Graves' ophthalmopathy. CDR3s include the opening cysteine and the closing phenylalanine or tryptophan. Fields, in order: clone size, CDR3 length, V gene, J gene, D gene, CDR3 protein, CDR3 DNA. D genes are given only for firm matches. The size entry is marked missing in some rows and otherwise reads once, few, many or a size class.

clone_size: .
cdr3_length: 14
v_call: TRBV6-5
j_call: TRBJ2-7
d_call: .
cdr3_aa: CASSYSSSTSEQYF
cdr3_nt: TGTGCCAGCAGTTACTCGTCTAGCACCAGCGAGCAGTACTTC

clone_size: many
cdr3_length: 14
v_call: TRBV5-1
j_call: TRBJ2-5
d_call: TRBD1
cdr3_aa: CASSPGGGTETQYF
cdr3_nt: TGCGCCAGCAGCCCAGGGGGCGGAACGGAGACCCAGTACTTC

clone_size: many
cdr3_length: 17
v_call: TRBV4-1
j_call: TRBJ1-1
d_call: TRBD1
cdr3_aa: CASSQWTGDFMNTEAFF
cdr3_nt: TGCGCCAGCAGCCAATGGACAGGGGATTTCATGAACACTGAAGCTTTCTTT

clone_size: many
cdr3_length: 13
v_call: TRBV6-1
j_call: TRBJ2-7
d_call: .
cdr3_aa: CASSDVSGDEQYF
cdr3_nt: TGTGCCAGCAGTGACGTCTCCGGTGACGAGCAGTACTTC

clone_size: .
cdr3_length: 16
v_call: TRBV28
j_call: TRBJ1-5
d_call: .
cdr3_aa: CASSHDSFYSNQPQHF
cdr3_nt: TGTGCCAGCAGCCACGACAGCTTCTATAGCAATCAGCCCCAGCATTTT

clone_size: .
cdr3_length: 14
v_call: TRBV6-1
j_call: TRBJ2-7
d_call: TRBD1
cdr3_aa: CASSRGQASYEQYF
cdr3_nt: TGTGCCAGCAGCCGAGGACAGGCCTCCTACGAGCAGTACTTC

clone_size: many
cdr3_length: 13
v_call: TRBV24-1
j_call: TRBJ2-5
d_call: .
cdr3_aa: CATSGDNQETQYF
cdr3_nt: TGTGCCACCAGTGGGGACAACCAAGAGACCCAGTACTTC

clone_size: many
cdr3_length: 13
v_call: TRBV20-1
j_call: TRBJ1-1
d_call: TRBD1
cdr3_aa: CSAQRTGSTEAFF
cdr3_nt: TGCAGTGCACAGCGGACAGGAAGCACTGAAGCTTTCTTT

clone_size: many
cdr3_length: 16
v_call: TRBV20-1
j_call: TRBJ2-6
d_call: TRBD1
cdr3_aa: CSARPGQGPGANVLTF
cdr3_nt: TGCAGTGCTAGACCGGGACAGGGTCCCGGGGCCAACGTCCTGACTTTC

clone_size: many
cdr3_length: 16
v_call: TRBV5-1
j_call: TRBJ1-2
d_call: TRBD1
cdr3_aa: CASSLDNPGTAYGYTF
cdr3_nt: TGCGCCAGCAGCTTGGACAACCCGGGGACAGCCTATGGCTACACCTTC

clone_size: .
cdr3_length: 12
v_call: TRBV6-1
j_call: TRBJ1-2
d_call: .
cdr3_aa: CASGAGAYGYTF
cdr3_nt: TGTGCCAGCGGAGCAGGGGCGTATGGCTACACCTTC